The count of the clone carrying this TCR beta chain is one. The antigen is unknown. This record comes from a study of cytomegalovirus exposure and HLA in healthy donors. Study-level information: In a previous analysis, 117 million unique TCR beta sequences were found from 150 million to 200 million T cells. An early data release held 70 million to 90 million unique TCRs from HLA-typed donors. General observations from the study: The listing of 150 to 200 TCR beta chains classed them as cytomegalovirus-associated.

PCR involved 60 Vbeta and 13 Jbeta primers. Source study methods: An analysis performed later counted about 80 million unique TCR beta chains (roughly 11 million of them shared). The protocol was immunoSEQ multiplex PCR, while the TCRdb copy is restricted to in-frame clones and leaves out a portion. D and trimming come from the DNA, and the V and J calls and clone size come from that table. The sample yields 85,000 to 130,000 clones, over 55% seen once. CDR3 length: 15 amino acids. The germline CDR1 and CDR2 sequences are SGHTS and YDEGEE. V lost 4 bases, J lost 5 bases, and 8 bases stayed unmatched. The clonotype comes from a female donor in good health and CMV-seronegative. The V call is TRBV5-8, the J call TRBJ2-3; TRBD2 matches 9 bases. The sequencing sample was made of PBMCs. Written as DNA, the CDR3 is TGTGCCAGCAGCCTGGGAGCGGGAGGAGGAGATACGCAGTATTTT. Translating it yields CASSLGAGGGDTQYF. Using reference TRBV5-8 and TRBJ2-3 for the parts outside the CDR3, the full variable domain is EAGVTQSPTHLIKTRGQQATLRCSPISGHTSVYWYQQALGLGLQFLLWYDEGEERNRGNFPPRFSGRQFPNYSSELNVNALELEDSALYLCASSLGAGGGDTQYFGPGTRLTVL.